These 25 T cell receptor beta chains originate from one sample sequenced in a study of Ad26.COV2.S vaccination and SARS-CoV-2 variants. Treatment described: over 15 received Ad26.COV2.S at low or high dose, single or two shots; several received placebo; per-sample allocation not given. Day 63 after the first injection of vaccine or placebo was the sampling time. Method: immunoSEQ multiplex PCR; TCRdb's copy keeps in-frame clones and lacks some. The table shows 350,000 to 400,000 clones, with about 88% occurring only once. The material sequenced was peripheral blood, taken in a trial of Ad26.COV2.S vaccine versus placebo. These receptors were taken from a person aged 18-60 years who received the Ad26.COV2.S COVID-19 vaccine or a placebo.

The rearrangement uses TRBV5-3 and TRBJ1-2; 9 nucleotides agree with TRBD1. TRBV5-3 is marked as an open reading frame, function uncertain. V gave up 4 bases and J gave up 5 bases; unmatched junction bases: 9. The CDR3 is made up of 15 amino acids. The CDR3 region has the DNA TGTGCCAGAAGCCATGGGGACAGGGTTTTATATGGCTACACCTTC. Translated, it gives CARSHGDRVLYGYTF.

The rearrangement joins TRBV30 to TRBJ2-3, with 7 bases identical to TRBD2. Germline-derived CDR1 and CDR2 are GTSNPN and SVGIG (reference sequence). This CDR3 spans 15 amino acids. Trimming cost V 2 bases and J 0 bases; bases outside gene matches: 5. In nucleotides, the CDR3 is TGTGCCTGGAGTCGCGGGGGACTAAGCACAGATACGCAGTATTTT. This gives the protein CAWSRGGLSTDTQYF.

The chain couples TRBV30 to TRBJ1-1; D possibly corresponds to TRBD1 (6 bases). The CDR3 length is 12 residues. Looked up from germline, CDR1 is GTSNPN and CDR2 is SVGIG (reference sequence). V was shortened by 4 bases and J by 3 bases, with 9 bases between the two germline ends. CDR3 in DNA: TGTGCCTGGACTTCAGGGGACACTGAAGCTTTCTTT. Its protein product is CAWTSGDTEAFF.

The CDR3 nucleotides are TGTGCCAGCAGTCGCCGGGACCCGTACAATGAGCAGTTCTTC. Its protein is CASSRRDPYNEQFF. The chain has TRBV6-5 and TRBJ2-1; the D gene could be TRBD1 or TRBD2 (5 bases each). The CDR3 extends over 14 amino acids. V was trimmed by 5 bases and J by 4 bases, leaving 12 bases between them. CDR1 and CDR2 (germline): MNHEY, SVGAGI.

In DNA, the CDR3 is TGTGCCAGCAGCCCTGGGGGTAAAACCCAGTACTTC. Protein: CASSPGGKTQYF. The chain links TRBV3-1 (or the pseudogene TRBV3-2) to TRBJ2-5, with D perhaps given as TRBD1 or TRBD2 (5 bases each). CDR1 and CDR2 (germline): LGHDT, YNNKEL (reference sequence). The V end lost 4 bases, the J end lost 8 bases, and 11 bases lay between the germline ends. The CDR3 has 12 residues.

This clone was picked up one time. The rearrangement joins TRBV28 to TRBJ2-1; no firm D call. Trimming left V 8 bases short and J 8 bases short, with 13 bases between. This CDR3 contains 12 residues. Germline V CDR1 and CDR2: MDHEN, SYDVKM. In DNA form, the CDR3 reads TGTGCCAGCCGGAAGAGTAGGGATGAGCAGTTCTTC. This gives the protein CASRKSRDEQFF.

This rearrangement joins TRBV11-3 to TRBJ2-7; D uncertain. The V gene's germline CDR1 is SGHNT and CDR2 YENEEA. Deletions cut 0 bases from V and 5 bases from J, with 5 bases between. The CDR3 totals 12 residues. The chain's CDR3 is CASSLDRHEQYF. The CDR3 DNA follows: TGTGCCAGCAGCTTAGATCGGCACGAGCAGTACTTC.

The chain couples TRBV10-3 to TRBJ2-1, with no clear D. V gave up 4 bases and J gave up 5 bases, with 9 bases separating them. The CDR3 runs 13 residues. The V gene's germline CDR1 is ENHRY and CDR2 SYGVKD. The CDR3 bases are TGTGCCATCAGTGCCGGCAGTAACAATGAGCAGTTCTTC. Protein sequence: CAISAGSNNEQFF.

This chain uses TRBV11-3 with TRBJ2-5; unclear D gene. The CDR3 has 13 amino acids. The germline V gene encodes CDR1 SGHNT and CDR2 YENEEA. Trimming cost V 5 bases and J 4 bases, with 11 bases left between them. DNA for the CDR3: TGTGCCAGCAGCCTACGATTGGGAGAGACCCAGTACTTC. It is translated as CASSLRLGETQYF.

This chain links TRBV7-6 with TRBJ2-5; D gene ambiguous. V was shortened by 6 bases and J by 7 bases, with 15 bases between the two germline ends. CDR1 is SGHVS and CDR2 is FNYEAQ in the germline V gene. This CDR3 spans 13 amino acids. The CDR3 nucleotides read TGTGCCAGCAGTTCTATGGGGTTGGGGACCCAGTACTTC. The encoded protein is CASSSMGLGTQYF.

The chain links TRBV5-4 to TRBJ2-7, with D possibly being TRBD1 or TRBD2 (5 bases each). The germline gives CDR1 SGHNT, CDR2 YYREEE (reference sequence). Trimming took off 5 bases at V and 2 bases at J, with 14 bases between the two ends. The CDR3 is made up of 14 amino acids. For the CDR3, the DNA is TGTGCCAGCAGTTTCCGGGACGCGGCCTACGAGCAGTACTTC. Residues: CASSFRDAAYEQYF.

This clone appeared once. V gene TRBV4-1 combines with J gene TRBJ2-3, with a possible D match to TRBD1 (6 bases). Trimming shortened V by 3 bases and J by 0 bases, and 10 bases separated the two germline ends. CDR1 and CDR2 from the germline V gene are MGHRA and YSYEKL. This CDR3 region has 15 residues. CDR3 protein: CASSHQQGSTDTQYF. The CDR3 DNA reads TGCGCCAGCAGCCATCAACAGGGCAGCACAGATACGCAGTATTTT.

This chain uses TRBV29-1 with TRBJ2-1, with 7 bases identical to TRBD2. Germline-derived CDR1 and CDR2 are SQVTM and ANQGSEA. There are 10 residues in the CDR3. V shed 4 bases and J 10 bases; nucleotides not matched to a gene: 1. This chain's CDR3 is CSVGGLEQFF. The CDR3 DNA sequence: TGCAGCGTTGGGGGACTAGAGCAGTTCTTC.

This clone showed up just once. The chain couples TRBV12-3 or TRBV12-4 to TRBJ1-1; D ambiguous. This CDR3 region has 13 residues. Deletions cut 7 bases from V and 0 bases from J, with 9 bases between. The CDR3 loop reads CASTPDLNTEAFF. CDR3 nucleotides: TGTGCCAGCACCCCAGACCTGAACACTGAAGCTTTCTTT.

This sequence joins TRBV19 and TRBJ2-5; D gene unclear. There are 13 residues in the CDR3. The germline V gene has CDR1 LNHDA and CDR2 SQIVND (reference sequence). Trimming removed 6 bases from V and 1 base from J, with 9 bases in between. The CDR3: CASRSQSQETQYF. CDR3 DNA: TGTGCCAGTAGAAGCCAAAGCCAAGAGACCCAGTACTTC.

The chain uses TRBV14 and TRBJ2-5; 11 nucleotides match TRBD1. This CDR3 is built from 13 residues. Trimming removed 4 bases from V and 13 bases from J; junction bases left unmatched: 8. Germline CDR1 and CDR2: SGHDN and FVKESK. The CDR3 region is CASSPGQGAPPYF. CDR3 in DNA: TGTGCCAGCAGCCCCGGACAGGGGGCACCCCCGTACTTC. Full variable domain (outside the CDR3, taken from reference TRBV14 and TRBJ2-5): EAGVTQFPSHSVIEKGQTVTLRCDPISGHDNLYWYRRVMGKEIKFLLHFVKESKQDESGMPNNRFLAERTGGTYSTLKVQPAELEDSGVYFCASSPGQGAPPYFGPGTRLLVL.

The chain couples TRBV7-9 to TRBJ1-2, with 9 bases fitting TRBD1. The CDR3 contains 19 residues. CDR1 is SEHNR, CDR2 FQNEAQ, per germline (reference sequence). V lost 5 bases and J lost 2; bases outside the gene matches: 18. CDR3 DNA sequence: TGTGCCAGCAGCCGGGGAGGACAGGGGACTGTGGGACTGAACTATGGCTACACCTTC. It specifies CASSRGGQGTVGLNYGYTF.

This chain uses TRBV7-9 with TRBJ2-2; 7 nucleotides align to TRBD2. Germline V CDR1 and CDR2: SEHNR, FQNEAQ (reference sequence). This CDR3 has 17 residues. Trimming at V came to 5 bases and at J to 2 bases, leaving 11 bases not matched to a gene. In DNA form, the CDR3 reads TGTGCCAGCAGCCTATTCCCCGGGACTATCAACACCGGGGAGCTGTTTTTT. Translation: CASSLFPGTINTGELFF.

This chain uses TRBV28 with TRBJ2-7; TRBD1 aligns across 9 bases. The CDR3 totals 15 residues. V lost 6 bases, J lost 1 base, and 7 bases stayed unmatched. Germline V gives CDR1 MDHEN, CDR2 SYDVKM. In DNA form, the CDR3 reads TGTGCCAGCAGCCCGGGACAGGGAGGTTCCTACGAGCAGTACTTC. Amino acid sequence: CASSPGQGGSYEQYF.

The J gene is TRBJ2-2, the V gene TRBV2; 7 bases are shared with TRBD2. Germline V gene data show CDR1 as SNHLY and CDR2 as FYNNEI. With 4 bases clipped from V and 4 bases from J, the junction kept 6 bases outside the gene matches. The CDR3 is 15 residues long. This chain's CDR3 is CASSAWRESTGELFF. The CDR3 nucleotides read TGTGCCAGCAGTGCTTGGCGGGAGAGCACCGGGGAGCTGTTTTTT.

The chain employs TRBV6-1 and TRBJ1-4; D is uncertain. CDR1 is MNHNS and CDR2 is SASEGT in the germline V gene. The CDR3 runs to 15 residues. The ends were cut back, 1 base at V and 0 bases at J, with 6 bases in the middle. The CDR3 DNA reads as TGTGCCAGCAGTGAAGTTCCGTCAACTAATGAAAAACTGTTTTTT. Amino acids: CASSEVPSTNEKLFF.

The V gene is TRBV30, the J gene TRBJ1-3, with a weak D call TRBD1 (6 bases). Deletions cut 3 bases from V and 9 bases from J, with 18 bases between. CDR3 length: 14 amino acids. Germline CDR1 is GTSNPN and CDR2 is SVGIG (reference sequence). The CDR3 spells CAWRQQGKGSTIYF. The CDR3 nucleotides are TGTGCCTGGAGGCAACAGGGAAAGGGGAGCACCATATATTTT. Supplemented by reference TRBV30 and TRBJ1-3, the full variable domain reads SQTIHQWPATLVQPVGSPLSLECTVEGTSNPNLYWYRQAAGRGLQLLFYSVGIGQISSEVPQNLSASRPQDRQFILSSKKLLLSDSGFYLCAWRQQGKGSTIYFGEGSWLTVV.

This clone was detected a few times. The chain has TRBV9 and TRBJ2-2; a weak D match, TRBD1 (6 bases). The CDR3 totals 15 residues. V was trimmed by 2 bases and J by 5 bases, leaving 13 bases between them. Germline assignment: CDR1 SGDLS and CDR2 YYNGEE. The DNA for the CDR3 is TGTGCCAGCAGCGTTCGACAGGAAGGAACCGGGGAGCTGTTTTTT. Translated: CASSVRQEGTGELFF. Together with reference TRBV9 and TRBJ2-2, the CDR3 gives the full variable domain: DSGVTQTPKHLITATGQRVTLRCSPRSGDLSVYWYQQSLDQGLQFLIQYYNGEERAKGNILERFSAQQFPDLHSELNLSSLELGDSALYFCASSVRQEGTGELFFGEGSRLTVL.

CDR3 DNA: TGTGCCAGCAGGAGGTGGGGACAGCCTGAAGCTTTCTTT. It translates to CASRRWGQPEAFF. V usage is TRBV6-5 and J usage is TRBJ1-1, with 7 positions matching TRBD1. Germline CDR1 is MNHEY and CDR2 is SVGAGI. Germline trimming cut 6 bases from V and 6 bases from J; bases unmatched to any gene: 7. The CDR3 is 13 amino acids.

This chain links TRBV19 with TRBJ2-1, with 8 nucleotides matching TRBD2. Losses at the gene ends were 1 base for V and 9 bases for J; bases not matched to a gene: 8. CDR1 is LNHDA, CDR2 SQIVND, per germline (reference sequence). The length of the CDR3 is 15 residues. Written as DNA, the CDR3 is TGTGCCAGTAGTATAGCGGGAGGGCCAAAGAGTGAGCAGTTCTTC. Encoded protein: CASSIAGGPKSEQFF.